This T cell receptor (beta chain) comes out of a study of blood T cells in healthy people across ages (dated by TCRdb to between 2014 and 2016). For the wider study: Template switching captured roughly one uniquely barcoded TCR beta cDNA molecule per two T cells in model experiments. Using deep sequencing normalized with unique cDNA molecular identifiers, the study measured how TCR beta repertoire diversity changes with age. The donors were split into four age groups: young (average around 15 years), middle-aged (around 40), aged (around 67) and long-lived (approximately 80). Donors of different ages were randomly distributed across sequencing lanes to avoid experimental bias. The study analyzed two additional independent replicas of 1 million unique cDNA reads from the same blood draw for two donors, one aged 18 to 30 and one aged 80 or older. Paper-wide results and their limitations: Bulk unsorted PBMC profiling prevented conclusive comparison of naive and antigen-experienced compartments. Because donor CMV infection status was unknown, age-related changes in expanded clonotypes were potentially confounded. Compared with the aged group, the long-lived group had more naive CD4+ T cells, fewer expanded clones and increased TCR diversity, suggesting age selection. Estimates of total diversity from one million sequenced T cells were regarded as lower bounds and underestimates. There was a strong correlation between observed TCR beta diversity and the percentage of naive T cells measured by flow cytometry. As age increased, observed TCR beta diversity per million T cells dropped in a roughly linear way, and a significant reduction was already evident by age about 40.

Library preparation employed 5' RACE. The sequencing machine was an Illumina HiSeq 2500. The second PCR ran for roughly 7 to 12 cycles and used a J-beta primer mix along with a sample-barcoded 5' primer. A template-switch 5' adaptor carrying 12 random nucleotides introduced a unique molecular identifier onto each TCR beta cDNA molecule. Each sample yielded at least 2.5 million CDR3-containing paired-end reads. The Mint cDNA synthesis kit, primed by a TRBC-specific oligonucleotide, was used to synthesize first-strand cDNA from all RNA. All cDNA was treated with uracil-DNA glycosylase and then went through a first 18-cycle PCR with the universal primers M1SS and BC2_uni_R. The paper's processing steps were these. Normalization of each sample was performed by random selection of 1 million high-quality reads, each carrying a distinct molecular identifier. Reads with shared molecular identifiers were discarded instead of being binned into consensus sequences. MiTCR, with a Q25 quality threshold and the strictest error-elimination algorithm, was used for CDR3 identification, clonotype clustering and error correction. A nonparametric unseen species model with Euler transformation was used to estimate a lower bound on total TCR beta diversity. TCRdb passed the public sequencing reads through fastp at Q25 and MiXCR, retaining productive beta sequences. All rows with the same CDR3 protein become a single entry with the most common DNA and genes. In this record, the V and J calls reflect TCRdb's handling and not the investigators' own analysis. The sample includes some 1.4 million distinct CDR3 sequences, with about 43% observed a single time. Roughly 7.9% of the sample is taken by the ten largest.

V drops 0 bases and J drops 3 bases, leaving 13 bases in between. Based on the germline V gene, the CDR1 and CDR2 sequences are SGHRS and YFSETQ. There are 15 amino acids in the CDR3, from cysteine to phenylalanine inclusive. Only CDR3 DNA remains: 45 bases, in frame from the first base. Comments on this clonotype: Its specific antigen is unknown. The input lacks base qualities; no much larger clone sits a single base away.

The donors were some 39 Caucasian individuals from Russia, aged about 6 to 95 years, who were systemically healthy. Around 9.8 milliliters of peripheral blood were collected from each donor into EDTA-treated Vacutainer tubes. Ficoll-Paque density-gradient centrifugation was used to isolate PBMCs, with at least 6 million per sample. Total RNA, at least 6 micrograms per sample, was extracted from PBMCs with Trizol reagent. Naive CD45RAhigh/CD27high T cell percentages were measured by flow cytometry on a PBMC aliquot from every donor. The V and J segments used are TRBV5-1 and TRBJ2-7, with an unclear D gene assignment. This TCR came from a woman younger than 30 in good health. Sequencing was performed on blood. The nucleotides are TGCGCCAGCAGCTTGGCCGGGCGGAGCTACTACGAGCAGTACTTC. It translates to CASSLAGRSYYEQYF.